This TCR beta chain stems from a study of beta chain features in type 1 diabetes. Overall study: Across the samples, around 110,000,000 sorted cells were examined in total. Study-wide results and caveats: Insertions at VDJ junctions were less frequent in type 1 diabetes patients. These patients also deleted more nucleotides at the same junctions. Among patients with Type 1 diabetes, TCRB CDR3s were moderately but significantly shorter in every one of the four CD4+ subsets.

A single heparinised draw of about 120 mL on average was taken per donor. Based on CD45RO/CCR7/CD25/CD127/CD95/CD27, CD4+ regulatory, stem cell-like memory, naive and central memory cells were sorted. This clone was seen more than once but under ten times. Antigen specificity is unknown. Trimming left V 1 base short and J 7 bases short, with 4 bases between. The CDR3 runs to 11 residues. Germline V CDR1 and CDR2: SGHNT, YENEEA. All of the isolated RNA was reverse transcribed, so expressed TCRB transcripts were sequenced. Sequenced by immunoSEQ multiplex PCR; TCRdb stores in-frame clones only, minus some. The top ten hold 1.3% of the sample, which has 120,000 to 150,000 clones, more than 10% seen once.

V and J are TRBV11-3 and TRBJ1-1; the D is unclear. This receptor was identified in a young man with type 1 diabetes. The sample consisted of central memory CD4+ T cells from blood. This CDR3 is CASSLVGEAFF. CDR3 nucleotide sequence: TGTGCCAGCAGCTTAGTGGGTGAAGCTTTCTTT.